The 24 T cell receptor beta chains presented below share a single source sample, sequenced in a study of OX40 agonist ivuxolimab in advanced cancers. Produced via immunoSEQ multiplex PCR; TCRdb's table is partial and in-frame only. Of tens of thousands of clones in the sample, more than 85% were seen once. Sequencing was performed on CD4+ or CD8+ T cells sorted from blood, taken in a trial of the OX40 agonist ivuxolimab. The receptors originated from an adult with an advanced solid tumor such as melanoma, head and neck, liver or kidney cancer.

The chain links TRBV27 to TRBJ2-3; D gene ambiguous. CDR3 size: 14 residues. Germline CDR1 MNHEY, CDR2 SMNVEV (reference sequence). V was clipped by 4 bases and J by 0 bases, with 8 bases between them. CDR3 bases: TGTGCCAGCAGTTCCGATTTTAGCACAGATACGCAGTATTTT. Translating it yields CASSSDFSTDTQYF.

This clone showed up just a few times. The V and J genes are TRBV4-1 and TRBJ1-5; D is ambiguous. CDR1 and CDR2 from the germline V gene are MGHRA and YSYEKL. The CDR3 spans 15 residues. Between the trimmed V and J ends, which lost 2 bases and 4 bases, there was a span of 12 bases. The CDR3 loop reads CASSQKVEGNQPQHF. DNA for the CDR3: TGCGCCAGCAGCCAAAAGGTTGAGGGTAATCAGCCCCAGCATTTT.

The chain couples TRBV9 to TRBJ2-1, with 9 bases fitting TRBD2. This CDR3 comprises 15 residues. Germline V CDR1 and CDR2: SGDLS, YYNGEE. V dropped 5 bases and J dropped 7; count of bases not matched to a gene: 10. The CDR3 bases are TGTGCCAGCAGGTCCGCGGGAGGGCCCAAGAATGAGCAGTTCTTC. Translated: CASRSAGGPKNEQFF.

This clone was counted a few times. DNA of the CDR3: TGCAGCGGACGTGCAAACACTGAAGCTTTCTTT. Translating it yields CSGRANTEAFF. J is TRBJ1-1 and V is TRBV29-1; no definite D call. Germline values: CDR1 SQVTM, CDR2 ANQGSEA. Trimming pared 7 bases from V and 2 bases from J, leaving 8 bases between. The CDR3 has 11 residues.

Points on this clone: Other DNA variants within this sample encode the same CDR3. The chain links TRBV7-2 to TRBJ1-5, with D possibly matching TRBD1 (5 bases). This CDR3 contains 12 residues. Trimming took off 1 base at V and 7 bases at J, with 5 bases between the two ends. Germline V gene data show CDR1 as SGHTA and CDR2 as FQGNSA. The CDR3 sequence: CASSLGGQPQHF. CDR3 in DNA: TGTGCCAGCAGCTTAGGGGGGCAGCCCCAGCATTTT.

The V call is TRBV9, the J call TRBJ1-5; unclear D gene. Per germline, CDR1 SGDLS and CDR2 YYNGEE. The CDR3 length is 15 residues. V was trimmed by 0 bases and J by 2 bases, leaving 9 bases between them. CDR3 in DNA: TGTGCCAGCAGCGTAGCTGGACTTCGCAATCAGCCCCAGCATTTT. This codes for CASSVAGLRNQPQHF.

The chain links TRBV7-8 to TRBJ2-4, with 14 bases lining up with TRBD2. This CDR3 contains 20 residues. In germline, CDR1 is SGHVS, CDR2 FQNEAQ. The junction had 10 bases not matched to a gene; V was cut back by 3 bases and J by 0 bases. CDR3: CASSFPATSGRAPAKNIQYF. Written as DNA, the CDR3 is TGTGCCAGCAGCTTCCCCGCGACTAGCGGGAGGGCCCCAGCCAAAAACATTCAGTACTTC. Drawing the rest from reference TRBV7-8 and TRBJ2-4, the complete variable domain is GAGVSQSPRYKVAKRGQDVALRCDPISGHVSLFWYQQALGQGPEFLTYFQNEAQLDKSGLPSDRFFAERPEGSVSTLKIQRTQQEDSAVYLCASSFPATSGRAPAKNIQYFGAGTRLSVL.

As regards this clone: Other DNA sequences of this sample code for an identical CDR3. CDR3 nucleotides: TGTGCCAGCAGTCCAGGGACAGGGGACTACAATGAGCAGTTCTTC. Its protein product is CASSPGTGDYNEQFF. V is TRBV27 and J is TRBJ2-1; 10 bases map to TRBD1. The CDR3 spans 15 residues. CDR1 is MNHEY, CDR2 SMNVEV, per germline (reference sequence). Unmatched junction bases numbered 4, after V lost 5 bases and J lost 3 bases.

The genes are TRBV9 and TRBJ2-7, with a weak D call TRBD1 (5 bases). Trimming cost V 0 bases and J 0 bases, with 13 bases left between them. This CDR3 is 16 amino acids long. Germline values: CDR1 SGDLS, CDR2 YYNGEE. CDR3 loop: CASSVGAGSISYEQYF. Here the CDR3 DNA reads TGTGCCAGCAGCGTAGGGGCAGGGTCAATCTCCTACGAGCAGTACTTC.

V gene TRBV5-6 combines with J gene TRBJ1-6; tentative D call: TRBD1 (6 bases). The CDR3 consists of 16 residues. Germline V gene data show CDR1 as SGHDT and CDR2 as YYEEEE. Trimming left V 4 bases short and J 0 bases short, with 11 bases between. CDR3 in DNA: TGTGCCAGCAGCCCACAGGGAATCTCCTATAATTCACCCCTCCACTTT. It yields the protein CASSPQGISYNSPLHF. The full variable domain, in which reference TRBV5-6 and TRBJ1-6 provide the parts outside the CDR3, is DAGVTQSPTHLIKTRGQQVTLRCSPKSGHDTVSWYQQALGQGPQFIFQYYEEEERQRGNFPDRFSGHQFPNYSSELNVNALLLGDSALYLCASSPQGISYNSPLHFGNGTRLTVT.

The chain uses TRBV11-2 and TRBJ2-6, with D maybe TRBD2 (6 bases). Trimming took off 4 bases at V and 0 bases at J, with 19 bases between the two ends. The CDR3 covers 19 residues. CDR1 and CDR2 from the germline V gene are SGHAT and FQNNGV. The CDR3 region is CASSSRPPGGSSGANVLTF. In nucleotides, the CDR3 is TGTGCCAGCAGCTCAAGACCCCCAGGAGGGTCCTCTGGGGCCAACGTCCTGACTTTC.

The chain couples TRBV10-1 to TRBJ2-3; perhaps D is TRBD1 or TRBD2 (6 bases each). The germline gives CDR1 WNHNN, CDR2 SYGVQD (reference sequence). The CDR3 contains 14 residues. Trimming shortened V by 2 bases and J by 2 bases, and 8 bases separated the two germline ends. The chain's CDR3 is CASSERGLTDTQYF. CDR3 nucleotides: TGCGCCAGCAGTGAGCGGGGGCTCACAGATACGCAGTATTTT.

This rearrangement joins TRBV2 to TRBJ2-7; D uncertain. The germline V gene has CDR1 SNHLY and CDR2 FYNNEI. This CDR3 is built from 11 residues. V lost 1 base and J lost 5, with 3 bases in between. The CDR3 sequence is CASSEGNEQYF. The CDR3 coding sequence is TGTGCCAGCAGTGAAGGAAACGAGCAGTACTTC.

The chain couples TRBV18 to TRBJ1-6; D uncertain. With 2 bases removed from V and 5 bases from J, the gap between germline ends came to 4 bases. Germline V gives CDR1 KGHSH, CDR2 LQKENI. This CDR3 spans 13 amino acids. CDR3 DNA: TGTGCCAGCTCACCAGGGAATAATTCACCCCTCCACTTT. It yields the protein CASSPGNNSPLHF.

The table lists this clone with a count of one. V gene TRBV28 combines with J gene TRBJ1-5, with D unclear. With 5 bases removed from V and 0 bases from J, the gap between germline ends came to 8 bases. Germline CDR1 reads MDHEN; CDR2 reads SYDVKM. The CDR3 runs to 14 residues. The CDR3 bases are TGTGCCAGCAGTAACCTGGATAGCAATCAGCCCCAGCATTTT. Protein sequence: CASSNLDSNQPQHF.

This clone is a singleton in its sample. The genes are TRBV5-6 and TRBJ1-4; D uncertain. The V and J ends lost 1 base and 4 bases respectively, with 8 bases between them. CDR1 is SGHDT, CDR2 YYEEEE, per germline. The CDR3 extends over 14 amino acids. The CDR3 protein is CASSLRQINEKLFF. CDR3 bases: TGTGCCAGCAGCTTGAGGCAGATTAATGAAAAACTGTTTTTT.

The J gene is TRBJ1-2, the V gene TRBV5-4; D not certain. Trimming stripped 4 bases from V and 0 bases from J, with 13 bases between. This CDR3 region has 15 residues. Germline CDR1 SGHNT, CDR2 YYREEE (reference sequence). The CDR3 loop reads CASSPGLSPNYGYTF. CDR3 nucleotide sequence: TGTGCCAGCAGCCCGGGTCTTTCCCCTAACTATGGCTACACCTTC.

The J gene is TRBJ2-1, the V gene TRBV19; 8 positions match TRBD1. The CDR3 has 15 residues. J was trimmed by 7 bases and V by 4 bases; bases with no gene match: 9. Germline CDR1 is LNHDA and CDR2 is SQIVND (reference sequence). This chain's CDR3 is CASSNRQGALNEQFF. DNA for the CDR3: TGTGCCAGTAGTAACCGGCAGGGGGCTCTGAATGAGCAGTTCTTC. Based on the CDR3 plus reference TRBV19 and TRBJ2-1, the full variable domain is DGGITQSPKYLFRKEGQNVTLSCEQNLNHDAMYWYRQDPGQGLRLIYYSQIVNDFQKGDIAEGYSVSREKKESFPLTVTSAQKNPTAFYLCASSNRQGALNEQFFGPGTRLTVL.

This clone appeared a single time. The chain employs TRBV27 and TRBJ1-3; no clear D. CDR1 and CDR2 (germline): MNHEY, SMNVEV (reference sequence). The CDR3 loop spans 15 amino acids. The V gene lost 0 bases and the J gene lost 2 bases, with 8 bases spanning the gap. In nucleotides, the CDR3 is TGTGCCAGCAGTTTATCAGGAGGGCCTGGAAACACCATATATTTT. Amino acid sequence: CASSLSGGPGNTIYF.

This chain uses TRBV5-8 with TRBJ1-1; D gene uncertain. The CDR3 spans 13 residues. Germline V gene lookup returns CDR1 SGHTS and CDR2 YDEGEE. V was pared by 0 bases and J by 4 bases, with 7 bases between. CDR3 in DNA: TGTGCCAGCAGCTTGGCCACCGGCACTGAAGCTTTCTTT. Its translation: CASSLATGTEAFF.

This clone appeared once. The CDR3 here is CASSHPTRGMTEAFF. The CDR3 coding sequence is TGCGCCAGCAGCCACCCTACCCGGGGTATGACTGAAGCTTTCTTT. This chain links TRBV4-1 with TRBJ1-1; D unclear. Germline V CDR1 and CDR2: MGHRA, YSYEKL. The CDR3 length is 15 residues. Trimming pared 3 bases from V and 5 bases from J, leaving 16 bases between.

The rearrangement uses TRBV10-2 and TRBJ1-4; no reliable D call. V lost 3 bases and J lost 8, with 7 bases in between. CDR1 and CDR2 from the germline V gene are WSHSY and SAAADI. This CDR3 comprises 12 residues. The CDR3 spells CASSDNGEKLFF. The CDR3 nucleotides read TGCGCCAGCAGTGATAACGGCGAAAAACTGTTTTTT.

Worth noting for this clone: Other DNA variants within this sample encode the same CDR3. This chain joins TRBV7-6 and TRBJ1-1; D is unclear. Per the germline V gene, CDR1 is SGHVS and CDR2 is FNYEAQ. V was pared by 0 bases and J by 0 bases, with 5 bases between. The CDR3 runs 14 residues. The CDR3 loop reads CASSLAVMNTEAFF. CDR3 bases: TGTGCCAGCAGCTTAGCGGTGATGAACACTGAAGCTTTCTTT.

The gene calls are TRBV2 and TRBJ2-3; TRBD2 is a possible D gene (6 bases). The CDR3 covers 12 residues. Trimming removed 7 bases from V and 8 bases from J, with 13 bases in between. The germline V gene has CDR1 SNHLY and CDR2 FYNNEI. CDR3 in DNA: TGTGCCAGCAACGACGCGGGGCCTACGCAGTATTTT. It yields the protein CASNDAGPTQYF.